Below, 17 T cell receptor beta chains from the same sample are listed, as sequenced in a study of T-cell memory formation after mild COVID-19. TCRdb reprocessed the 5' RACE reads with MiXCR, giving one entry per CDR3 protein. The repertoire holds 400,000 or so distinct CDR3 sequences, with around 21% as singletons. The sample was PBMCs or a T cell subset sorted from them (not recorded which). These receptors all come from an adult woman who had mild COVID-19 (a few samples of this study predate the infection). Cell type and time point are not known.

The chain employs TRBV11-3 and TRBJ1-2; 8 bases fit TRBD1. J was trimmed by 5 bases and V by 1 base; bases with no gene match: 12. CDR1 and CDR2 from the germline V gene are SGHNT and YENEEA. There are 17 residues in the CDR3. CDR3 sequence: CASSLVGGVGTGYGYTF. CDR3 bases: TGTGCCAGCAGCTTAGTTGGTGGTGTCGGGACAGGTTATGGCTACACCTTC.

This chain connects TRBV25-1 to TRBJ2-1; TRBD2 is a possible D gene (5 bases). V lost 6 bases and J 0 bases, leaving 15 bases between the germline ends. Germline V gene lookup returns CDR1 MGHDK and CDR2 SYGVNS. CDR3 length: 16 residues. The CDR3 DNA follows: TGTGCCAGCAGGGAAATGACTACTCACTCCTACAATGAGCAGTTCTTC. Protein: CASREMTTHSYNEQFF.

This clonotype occurred a few times. The chain joins TRBV6-5 to TRBJ1-2; D unclear. The CDR3 spans 13 residues. Germline values: CDR1 MNHEY, CDR2 SVGAGI. Trimming removed 6 bases at V and 8 bases at J, with 16 bases between. In nucleotides, the CDR3 is TGTGCCAGCAGCGCCACAAAGAGGGTCGGCTACACCTTC. It is translated as CASSATKRVGYTF.

The chain recombines TRBV29-1 with TRBJ2-7, with 11 nucleotides matching TRBD2. Germline V CDR1 and CDR2: SQVTM, ANQGSEA. V trimming: 7 bases; J trimming: 2 bases; junction bases outside the gene matches: 4. The CDR3 has 13 amino acids. The CDR3 region has the DNA TGCAGCGCCGGGACTAGCGGTACCTACGAGCAGTACTTC. It encodes CSAGTSGTYEQYF.

This clonotype occurred once. The chain uses TRBV6-2 or TRBV6-3 and TRBJ2-7; the D is unclear. V lost 5 bases to trimming and J lost 7 bases, with 9 bases between them. The CDR3 consists of 11 residues. From germline, CDR1 is MNHEY and CDR2 SVGEGT. The DNA of the CDR3 is TGTGCCAGCAGTATTCATCGGGAGCAGTACTTC. It translates to CASSIHREQYF.

V gene TRBV28 combines with J gene TRBJ1-1, with 10 nucleotides matching TRBD1. The CDR3 consists of 14 residues. Trimming took 6 bases from V and 6 from J; bases not matched to a gene: 7. Germline V gene data show CDR1 as MDHEN and CDR2 as SYDVKM. As DNA, the CDR3 is TGTGCCAGCAGCTCCTCCGGGACAGGGGCTGAAGCTTTCTTT. It translates to CASSSSGTGAEAFF.

V and J are TRBV7-9 and TRBJ2-3, with 11 bases identical to TRBD2. The CDR3 covers 13 residues. CDR1 SEHNR and CDR2 FQNEAQ come from the germline V gene (reference sequence). The CDR3 sequence: CAGTSGNTDTQYF. The CDR3 region has the DNA TGTGCTGGGACTAGCGGAAATACAGATACGCAGTATTTT. Full variable domain (missing parts from reference TRBV7-9 and TRBJ2-3): DTGVSQNPRHKITKRGQNVTFRCDPISEHNRLYWYRQTLGQGPEFLTYFQNEAQLEKSRLLSDRFSAERPKGSFSTLEIQRTEQGDSAMYLCAGTSGNTDTQYFGPGTRLTVL.

Only a few counts were recorded for this clonotype. This chain links TRBV20-1 with TRBJ1-5, with TRBD1 as a possible D gene (5 bases). There are 16 residues in the CDR3. In germline, CDR1 is DFQATT, CDR2 SNEGSKA (reference sequence). Trimming stripped 0 bases from V and 1 base from J, with 13 bases between. The CDR3 bases are TGCAGTGCTAGAGAGGAAGGGGTCTGGAGCAATCAGCCCCAGCATTTT. Its protein is CSAREEGVWSNQPQHF.

The J gene is TRBJ1-4, the V gene TRBV3-1, with TRBD1 matching 7 bases. The CDR3 totals 15 residues. Germline V gene data show CDR1 as LGHDT and CDR2 as YNNKEL (reference sequence). J gave up 8 bases and V 6 bases, and 12 bases lay outside the gene matches. CDR3 DNA sequence: TGTGCCAGCAGTTGGGACAGCCAGACCGGCGAAAAACTGTTTTTT. This translates into CASSWDSQTGEKLFF. Full variable domain (rest looked up from reference TRBV3-1 and TRBJ1-4): DTAVSQTPKYLVTQMGNDKSIKCEQNLGHDTMYWYKQDSKKFLKIMFSYNNKELIINETVPNRFSPKSPDKAHLNLHINSLELGDSAVYFCASSWDSQTGEKLFFGSGTQLSVL.

This clonotype was seen a few times. The chain combines TRBV9 with TRBJ2-2; 8 bases align to TRBD1. From germline, CDR1 is SGDLS and CDR2 YYNGEE. The ends lost 4 bases at V and 1 base at J; junction bases unmatched: 3. This CDR3 has 15 residues. The CDR3 is CASSFTGGNTGELFF. The CDR3 bases are TGTGCCAGCAGCTTTACAGGGGGGAACACCGGGGAGCTGTTTTTT.

This chain joins TRBV11-3 and TRBJ1-1; 9 nucleotides agree with TRBD1. Germline assignment: CDR1 SGHNT and CDR2 YENEEA. The V and J ends lost 5 bases and 7 bases, in that order; junction bases with no gene match: 8. CDR3 length: 14 residues. In DNA form, the CDR3 reads TGTGCCAGCAGCGCCCGGACAGGGGCGGGTGAAGCTTTCTTT. This encodes CASSARTGAGEAFF.

The chain has TRBV10-3 and TRBJ2-1, with D hard to call. With 6 bases removed from V and 6 bases from J, the gap between germline ends came to 15 bases. CDR1 is ENHRY and CDR2 is SYGVKD in the germline V gene. The CDR3 extends over 14 amino acids. The CDR3 sequence: CAIRDEHSRNEQFF. The CDR3 coding sequence is TGTGCCATCAGAGATGAACATTCCCGCAATGAGCAGTTCTTC.

This clonotype came up a few times. This chain uses TRBV20-1 with TRBJ2-5; D unclear. V was pared by 2 bases and J by 2 bases, with 9 bases between. The germline V gene has CDR1 DFQATT and CDR2 SNEGSKA (reference sequence). The CDR3 length is 13 residues. CDR3 protein: CSARFSSQETQYF. CDR3 nucleotide sequence: TGCAGTGCTAGATTTTCCAGTCAAGAGACCCAGTACTTC.

There are a few counts of this clonotype. CDR3 region: CASSSGTMEGFDTQYF. In DNA, the CDR3 is TGTGCCAGCAGTTCAGGAACTATGGAGGGGTTTGATACGCAGTATTTT. The V call is TRBV12-3 or TRBV12-4, the J call TRBJ2-3; D is perhaps TRBD2 (6 bases). The CDR3 covers 16 residues. Deletions cut 4 bases from V and 6 bases from J, with 20 bases between.

Many counts were recorded for this clonotype. The V and J genes are TRBV24-1 and TRBJ2-3; D is possibly TRBD1 or TRBD2 (5 bases each). V was shortened by 3 bases and J by 3 bases, with 12 bases between the two germline ends. The CDR3 sequence is 15 residues long. Germline V gene data show CDR1 as KGHDR and CDR2 as SFDVKD. The CDR3 sequence: CATSDQGEGTDTQYF. The CDR3 coding sequence is TGTGCCACCAGTGATCAGGGAGAAGGGACAGATACGCAGTATTTT.

This clonotype was seen many times. The rearrangement links TRBV5-1 to TRBJ2-1; maybe TRBD2 (6 bases). Trimming stripped 2 bases from V and 14 bases from J, with 17 bases between. Germline loops: CDR1 SGHRS, CDR2 YFSETQ. The CDR3 is 13 residues long. The CDR3: CASSLDQGLDKFF. The DNA for the CDR3 is TGCGCCAGCAGCTTAGATCAGGGACTGGACAAGTTCTTC.

This chain links TRBV7-6 with TRBJ2-5; D is uncertain. The germline V and J ends were trimmed by 5 bases and 0 bases, with 7 bases remaining between them. Germline values: CDR1 SGHVS, CDR2 FNYEAQ. The CDR3 totals 13 residues. The CDR3 coding sequence is TGTGCCAGCAGCGCGAAGTACCAAGAGACCCAGTACTTC. It encodes CASSAKYQETQYF.